Listed here are 13 T cell receptor beta chains from one sample, sequenced in a study of blood T cell repertoires in COVID-19. Clones were sequenced by immunoSEQ multiplex PCR, and TCRdb holds only the in-frame ones, with some missing. Of over 150,000 clones in the sample, 80% to 85% were seen once. The sample consisted of peripheral blood. The receptors originated from a man in his 70s with active or convalescent COVID-19.

The chain links TRBV2 to TRBJ2-3; weak D call: TRBD2 (6 bases). V dropped 6 bases and J dropped 10 bases, with 23 bases sitting between them. This CDR3 has 15 amino acids. CDR1 is SNHLY and CDR2 is FYNNEI in the germline V gene. The CDR3 sequence is CASRLQGARTGAQYF. As DNA, the CDR3 is TGTGCCAGCAGACTCCAAGGGGCCCGGACGGGGGCGCAGTATTTT.

This clone showed up just once. The chain employs TRBV4-1 and TRBJ1-2; D is uncertain. CDR3 length: 16 amino acids. In germline, CDR1 is MGHRA, CDR2 YSYEKL. V lost 0 bases and J lost 0, with 11 bases in between. This CDR3 reads CASSQDVGRANYGYTF. The CDR3 DNA sequence: TGCGCCAGCAGCCAAGATGTCGGTCGTGCTAACTATGGCTACACCTTC.

The genes are TRBV28 and TRBJ2-7; 10 bases fit TRBD1. There are 14 residues in the CDR3. Germline values: CDR1 MDHEN, CDR2 SYDVKM. Germline trimming cut 7 bases from V and 6 bases from J; bases unmatched to any gene: 9. The CDR3 is CASTRQGADPEQYF. The CDR3 DNA reads TGTGCCAGCACGCGACAGGGGGCCGACCCCGAGCAGTACTTC.

This clone appeared a single time. This chain joins TRBV21-1 and TRBJ2-5; TRBD2 was called by the table and not checked on the DNA. TRBV21-1 counts as a pseudogene. The CDR3 is 18 residues long. The CDR3: CASSWLVLADRIRETQYF. DNA for the CDR3: TGTGCCAGCAGCTGGCTGGTGCTAGCAGATAGGATTCGTGAGACCCAGTACTTC.

The V and J genes are TRBV6-5 and TRBJ1-3; unclear D gene. Trimming shortened V by 7 bases and J by 2 bases, and 9 bases separated the two germline ends. CDR3 length: 13 amino acids. Germline CDR1 and CDR2: MNHEY and SVGAGI. The DNA of the CDR3 is TGTGCCAGCATTCTAACGACTGGAAACACCATATATTTT. This translates into CASILTTGNTIYF.

In this sample, this clone turned up once. The CDR3 spells CSASGTGGDYNEQFF. Here the CDR3 DNA reads TGCAGTGCTAGTGGGACAGGGGGGGACTACAATGAGCAGTTCTTC. The V call is TRBV20-1, the J call TRBJ2-1; 11 bases align to TRBD1. The germline V gene has CDR1 DFQATT and CDR2 SNEGSKA (reference sequence). The CDR3 runs 15 residues. The junction had 4 bases not matched to a gene; V was cut back by 3 bases and J by 3 bases.

This clone has only a few counts. The chain uses TRBV10-3 and TRBJ1-3; 11 bases are shared with TRBD1. Germline V lookup: CDR1 ENHRY, CDR2 SYGVKD. V dropped 8 bases and J dropped 2; count of bases not matched to a gene: 5. This CDR3 region has 15 residues. The CDR3 DNA sequence: TGTGCCATCGTCCCGGGACAGGGGGCTGGAAACACCATATATTTT. It yields the protein CAIVPGQGAGNTIYF.

The chain combines TRBV5-1 with TRBJ1-4; no firm D call. V was pared by 3 bases and J by 2 bases, with 8 bases between. The CDR3 contains 14 residues. Germline V lookup: CDR1 SGHRS, CDR2 YFSETQ. The CDR3 loop reads CASSSGTTNEKLFF. The CDR3 DNA reads as TGCGCCAGCAGCTCTGGCACCACTAATGAAAAACTGTTTTTT.

The chain is built from TRBV7-2 and TRBJ2-5; 11 bases are shared with TRBD2. Germline CDR1 SGHTA, CDR2 FQGNSA. V was pared by 5 bases and J by 3 bases, with 2 bases of the junction left unmatched. CDR3 length equals 14 residues. The CDR3 here is CASSPGLAEETQYF. As DNA, the CDR3 is TGTGCCAGCAGCCCGGGACTAGCGGAAGAGACCCAGTACTTC.

V is TRBV7-9 and J is TRBJ1-1; TRBD1 aligns across 7 bases. The ends lost 7 bases at V and 5 bases at J; junction bases unmatched: 10. Germline CDR1 SEHNR, CDR2 FQNEAQ (reference sequence). The CDR3 is 14 amino acids. CDR3 sequence reads: CASMPGGTRTEAFF. DNA of the CDR3: TGTGCCAGCATGCCAGGGGGTACGCGAACTGAAGCTTTCTTT.

This rearrangement joins TRBV18 to TRBJ2-2; TRBD2 matches 14 bases. This CDR3 comprises 18 residues. Germline V gives CDR1 KGHSH, CDR2 LQKENI. The V segment lost 4 bases and the J segment 1 base; nucleotides outside the gene matches: 5. CDR3 region: CASSRRTSGRLNTGELFF. For the CDR3, the DNA is TGTGCCAGCTCACGTAGGACTAGCGGGAGGCTGAACACCGGGGAGCTGTTTTTT.

V is TRBV2 and J is TRBJ2-7, with D uncertain. This CDR3 has 12 amino acids. Germline values: CDR1 SNHLY, CDR2 FYNNEI. Trimming left V 0 bases short and J 3 bases short, with 3 bases between. The CDR3 nucleotides are TGTGCCAGCAGTGAAGCTAGCTACGAGCAGTACTTC. Amino acids: CASSEASYEQYF. Combining the CDR3 with reference TRBV2 and TRBJ2-7 gives the whole variable domain EPEVTQTPSHQVTQMGQEVILRCVPISNHLYFYWYRQILGQKVEFLVSFYNNEISEKSEIFDDQFSVERPDGSNFTLKIRSTKLEDSAMYFCASSEASYEQYFGPGTRLTVT.

This rearrangement joins TRBV24-1 to TRBJ1-4; D gene ambiguous. CDR3 size: 15 residues. Germline V gene sequence: CDR1 KGHDR, CDR2 SFDVKD. The V end was cut by 1 base, the J end by 3 bases, with 8 bases between. The CDR3 DNA is TGTGCCACCAGTGATTTTGGGCAAGCTAATGAAAAACTGTTTTTT. Protein sequence: CATSDFGQANEKLFF.